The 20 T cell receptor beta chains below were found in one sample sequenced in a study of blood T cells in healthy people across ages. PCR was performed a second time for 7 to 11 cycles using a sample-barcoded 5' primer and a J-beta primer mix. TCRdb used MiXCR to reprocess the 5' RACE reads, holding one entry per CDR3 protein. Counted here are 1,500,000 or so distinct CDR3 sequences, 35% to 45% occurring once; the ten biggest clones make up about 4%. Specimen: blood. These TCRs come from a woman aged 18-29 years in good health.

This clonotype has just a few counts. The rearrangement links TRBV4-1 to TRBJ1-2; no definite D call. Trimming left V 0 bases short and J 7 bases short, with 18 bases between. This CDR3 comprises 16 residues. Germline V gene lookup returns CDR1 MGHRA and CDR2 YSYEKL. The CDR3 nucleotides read TGCGCCAGCAGCCAAGATCCCCAGGTTCTGAATTCTGGCTACACCTTC. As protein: CASSQDPQVLNSGYTF.

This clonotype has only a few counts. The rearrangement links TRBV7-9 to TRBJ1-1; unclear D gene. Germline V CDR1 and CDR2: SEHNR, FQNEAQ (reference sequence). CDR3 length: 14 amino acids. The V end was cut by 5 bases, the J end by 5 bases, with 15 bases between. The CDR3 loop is CASSRTRAGTEAFF. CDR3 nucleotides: TGTGCCAGCAGCCGCACAAGGGCTGGAACTGAAGCTTTCTTT.

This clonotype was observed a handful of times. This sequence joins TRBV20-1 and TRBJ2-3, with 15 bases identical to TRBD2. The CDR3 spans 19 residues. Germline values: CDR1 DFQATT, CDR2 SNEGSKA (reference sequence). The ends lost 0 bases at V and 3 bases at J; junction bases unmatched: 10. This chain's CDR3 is CSARDVGLAGGRKTDTQYF. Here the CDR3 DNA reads TGCAGTGCTAGAGATGTGGGACTAGCGGGGGGCAGAAAGACAGATACGCAGTATTTT.

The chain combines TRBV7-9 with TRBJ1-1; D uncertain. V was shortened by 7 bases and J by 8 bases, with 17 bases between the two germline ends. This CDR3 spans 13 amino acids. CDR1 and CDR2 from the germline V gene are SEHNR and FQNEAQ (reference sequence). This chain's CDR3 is CASIEQVGVEAFF. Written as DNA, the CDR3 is TGTGCCAGCATCGAGCAGGTTGGAGTCGAAGCTTTCTTT.

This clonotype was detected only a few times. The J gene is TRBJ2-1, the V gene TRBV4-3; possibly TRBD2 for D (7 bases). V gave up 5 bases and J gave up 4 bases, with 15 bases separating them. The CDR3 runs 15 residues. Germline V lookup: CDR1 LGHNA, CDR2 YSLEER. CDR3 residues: CASSTRGAIYNEQFF. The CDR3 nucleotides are TGCGCCAGCAGCACTCGGGGGGCCATTTACAATGAGCAGTTCTTC.

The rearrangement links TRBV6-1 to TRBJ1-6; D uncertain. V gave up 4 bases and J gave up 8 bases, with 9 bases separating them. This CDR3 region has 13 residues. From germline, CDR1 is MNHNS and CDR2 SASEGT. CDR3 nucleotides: TGTGCCAGCAGTGCCCAAAGGCATTCACCCCTCCACTTT. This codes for CASSAQRHSPLHF.

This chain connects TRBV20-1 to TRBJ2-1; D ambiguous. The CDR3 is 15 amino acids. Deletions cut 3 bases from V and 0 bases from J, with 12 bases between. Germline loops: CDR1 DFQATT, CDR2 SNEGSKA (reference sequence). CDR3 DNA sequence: TGCAGTGCTAGCCTCCGTCCGAGCTCCTACAATGAGCAGTTCTTC. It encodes CSASLRPSSYNEQFF.

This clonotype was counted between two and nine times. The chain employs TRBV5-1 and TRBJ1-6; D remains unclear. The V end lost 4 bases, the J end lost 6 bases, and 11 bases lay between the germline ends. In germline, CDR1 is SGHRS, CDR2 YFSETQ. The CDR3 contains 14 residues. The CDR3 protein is CASSEQLTNSPLHF. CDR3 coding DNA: TGCGCCAGCAGCGAACAGTTAACTAATTCACCCCTCCACTTT.

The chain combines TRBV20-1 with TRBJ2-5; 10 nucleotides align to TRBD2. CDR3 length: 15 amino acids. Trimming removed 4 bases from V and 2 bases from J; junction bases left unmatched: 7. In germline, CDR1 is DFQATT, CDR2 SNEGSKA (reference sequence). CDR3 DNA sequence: TGCAGTGCTACGAATAGCGGGGGGCTACAAGAGACCCAGTACTTC. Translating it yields CSATNSGGLQETQYF.

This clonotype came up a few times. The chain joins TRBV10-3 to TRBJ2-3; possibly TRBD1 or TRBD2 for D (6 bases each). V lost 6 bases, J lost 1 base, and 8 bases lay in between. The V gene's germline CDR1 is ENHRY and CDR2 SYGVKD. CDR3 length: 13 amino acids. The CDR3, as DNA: TGTGCCATCAGGGGGGGCGGCACAGATACGCAGTATTTT. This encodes CAIRGGGTDTQYF.

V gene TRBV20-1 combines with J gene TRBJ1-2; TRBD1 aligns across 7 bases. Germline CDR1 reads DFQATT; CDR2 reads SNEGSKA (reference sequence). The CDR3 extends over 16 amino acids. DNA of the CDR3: TGCAGCGCTGGGACCCAGGGACAGCCAATTGCCGATGGCTACACCTTC. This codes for CSAGTQGQPIADGYTF.

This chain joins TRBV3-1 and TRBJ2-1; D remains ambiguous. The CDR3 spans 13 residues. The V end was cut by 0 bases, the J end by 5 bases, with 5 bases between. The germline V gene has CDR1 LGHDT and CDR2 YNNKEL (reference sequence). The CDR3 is CASSQDPDNEQFF. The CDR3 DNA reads TGTGCCAGCAGCCAAGATCCAGACAATGAGCAGTTCTTC.

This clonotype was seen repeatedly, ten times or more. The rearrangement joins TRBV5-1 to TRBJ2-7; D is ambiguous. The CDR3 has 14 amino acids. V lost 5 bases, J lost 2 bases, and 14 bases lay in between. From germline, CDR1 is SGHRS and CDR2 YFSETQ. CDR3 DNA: TGCGCCAGCAGTAAGAATTCACCAGCCTACGAGCAGTACTTC. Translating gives CASSKNSPAYEQYF.

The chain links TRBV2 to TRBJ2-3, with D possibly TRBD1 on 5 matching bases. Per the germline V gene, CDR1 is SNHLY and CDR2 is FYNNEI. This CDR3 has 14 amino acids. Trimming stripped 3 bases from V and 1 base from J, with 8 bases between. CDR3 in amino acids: CASSDVGRTDTQYF. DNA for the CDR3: TGTGCCAGCAGTGACGTGGGGCGCACAGATACGCAGTATTTT.

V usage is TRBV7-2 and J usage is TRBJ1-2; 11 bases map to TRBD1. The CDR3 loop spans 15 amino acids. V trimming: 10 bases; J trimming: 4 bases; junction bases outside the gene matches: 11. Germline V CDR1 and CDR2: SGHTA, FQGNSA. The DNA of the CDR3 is TGTGCCAACAGTCCCGGGACAGGGGGGTTCTATGGCTACACCTTC. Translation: CANSPGTGGFYGYTF.

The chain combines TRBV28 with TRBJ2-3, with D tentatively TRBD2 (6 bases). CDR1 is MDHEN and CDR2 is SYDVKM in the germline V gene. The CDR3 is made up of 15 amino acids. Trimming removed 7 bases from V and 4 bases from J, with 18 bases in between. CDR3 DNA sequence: TGTGCCAGCAAAAGAGGGGTGGGGGAGGCAGATACGCAGTATTTT. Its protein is CASKRGVGEADTQYF.

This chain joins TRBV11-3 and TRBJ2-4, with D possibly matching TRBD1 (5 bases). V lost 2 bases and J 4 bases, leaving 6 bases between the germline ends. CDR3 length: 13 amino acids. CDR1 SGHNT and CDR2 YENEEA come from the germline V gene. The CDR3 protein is CASSLKGKNIQYF. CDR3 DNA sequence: TGTGCCAGCAGCTTAAAGGGGAAAAACATTCAGTACTTC.

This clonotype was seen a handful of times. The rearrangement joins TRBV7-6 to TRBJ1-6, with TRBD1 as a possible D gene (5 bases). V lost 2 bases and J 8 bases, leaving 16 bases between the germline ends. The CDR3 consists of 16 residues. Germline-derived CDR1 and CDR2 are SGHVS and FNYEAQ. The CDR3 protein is CASSLNPGRADSPLHF. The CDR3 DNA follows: TGTGCCAGCAGCTTAAATCCCGGCAGGGCGGATTCACCCCTCCACTTT.

For the CDR3, the DNA is TGTGCCACCGGGGACTACACAGATACGCAGTATTTT. Translation: CATGDYTDTQYF. This chain uses TRBV24-1 with TRBJ2-3, with TRBD2 identical over 7 bases. This CDR3 is 12 amino acids long. The V and J ends lost 9 bases and 2 bases, in that order; junction bases with no gene match: 1. Germline lookup yields CDR1 KGHDR and CDR2 SFDVKD.

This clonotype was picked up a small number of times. The CDR3 DNA reads as TGCAGTGCTACCCCAGGGGGCTCCTATGGCTACACCTTC. Amino acids: CSATPGGSYGYTF. The V gene is TRBV20-1, the J gene TRBJ1-2; 8 bases are shared with TRBD1. CDR1 DFQATT and CDR2 SNEGSKA come from the germline V gene (reference sequence). After removal of 4 bases from V and 4 bases from J, the junction contained 5 bases not matched to a gene. The CDR3 runs 13 residues.